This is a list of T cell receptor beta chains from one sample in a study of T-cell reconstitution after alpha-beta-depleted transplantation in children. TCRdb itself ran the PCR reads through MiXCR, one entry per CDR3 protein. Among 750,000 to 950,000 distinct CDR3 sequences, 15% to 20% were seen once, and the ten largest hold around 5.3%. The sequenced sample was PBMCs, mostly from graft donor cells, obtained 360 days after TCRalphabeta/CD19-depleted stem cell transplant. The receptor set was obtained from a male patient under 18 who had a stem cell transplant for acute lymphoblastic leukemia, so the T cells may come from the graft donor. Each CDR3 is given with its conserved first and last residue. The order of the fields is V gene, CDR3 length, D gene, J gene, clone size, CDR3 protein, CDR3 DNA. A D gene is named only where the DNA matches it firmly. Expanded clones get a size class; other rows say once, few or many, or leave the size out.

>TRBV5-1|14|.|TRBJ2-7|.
CASSFYRDIYEQYF
TGCGCCAGCAGCTTCTACAGGGATATCTACGAGCAGTACTTC
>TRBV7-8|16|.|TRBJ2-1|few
CASSPRRPSSYNEQFF
TGTGCCAGCAGCCCCAGGAGGCCCAGCTCCTACAATGAGCAGTTCTTC
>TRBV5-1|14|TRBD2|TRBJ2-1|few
CASSREGLGNEQFF
TGCGCCAGCAGCCGGGAGGGTTTAGGCAATGAGCAGTTCTTC
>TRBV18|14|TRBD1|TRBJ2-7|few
CASSAQTGGGEQYF
TGTGCCAGCTCCGCGCAAACAGGGGGCGGCGAGCAGTACTTC
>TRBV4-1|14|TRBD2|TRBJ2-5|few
CASRLSGREKTQYF
TGCGCCAGCAGACTCAGCGGGAGGGAAAAGACCCAGTACTTC
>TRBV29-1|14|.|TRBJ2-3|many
CSVPGGDFTDTQYF
TGCAGCGTCCCAGGAGGGGACTTCACAGATACGCAGTATTTT
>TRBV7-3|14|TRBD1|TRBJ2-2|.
CASSSQGVYGELFF
TGTGCCAGCAGCTCACAGGGGGTGTACGGGGAGCTGTTTTTT
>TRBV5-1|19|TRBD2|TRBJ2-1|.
CASSFRASGSQVFYNEQFF
TGCGCCAGCAGCTTTCGGGCTAGCGGGAGCCAAGTCTTCTACAATGAGCAGTTCTTC
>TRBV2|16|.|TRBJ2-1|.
CASTVGGAAPYNEQFF
TGTGCCAGCACGGTTGGCGGGGCCGCCCCCTACAATGAGCAGTTCTTC
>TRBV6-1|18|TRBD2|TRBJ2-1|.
CASTTGRALNLHYNEQFF
TGTGCCAGCACGACCGGGAGGGCTCTCAACCTTCATTACAATGAGCAGTTCTTC
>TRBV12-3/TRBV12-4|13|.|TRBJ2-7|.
CASSLGHDYEQYF
TGTGCCAGCAGTTTAGGACACGACTACGAGCAGTACTTC
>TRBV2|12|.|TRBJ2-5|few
CASRSLGETQYF
TGTGCCAGCAGGAGCTTGGGGGAGACCCAGTACTTC
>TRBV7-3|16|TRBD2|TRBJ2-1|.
CASSPHPLAGGPEQFF
TGTGCCAGCAGCCCCCACCCCCTAGCGGGAGGGCCTGAGCAGTTCTTC
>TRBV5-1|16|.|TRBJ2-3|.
CASSSEVQGRADTQYF
TGCGCCAGCAGCTCCGAAGTGCAGGGGAGGGCAGATACGCAGTATTTT
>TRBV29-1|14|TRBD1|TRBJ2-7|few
CSVVPRQGSYEQYF
TGCAGCGTTGTACCTAGACAGGGATCCTACGAGCAGTACTTC
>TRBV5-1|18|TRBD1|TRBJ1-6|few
CASSPSPQGTGGNSPLHF
TGCGCCAGCAGCCCATCCCCGCAGGGGACAGGCGGAAATTCACCCCTCCACTTT
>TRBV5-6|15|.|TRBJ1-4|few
CASSLAWEGDEKLFF
TGTGCCAGCAGCTTGGCCTGGGAGGGGGATGAAAAACTGTTTTTT
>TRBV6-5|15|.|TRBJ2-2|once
CASSSSYTNTGELFF
TGTGCCAGCAGTTCCTCGTACACTAACACCGGGGAGCTGTTTTTT
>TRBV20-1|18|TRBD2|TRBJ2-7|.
CSARDRGLAGLISYEQYF
TGCAGTGCTAGAGACCGGGGACTAGCGGGCCTGATTTCCTACGAGCAGTACTTC
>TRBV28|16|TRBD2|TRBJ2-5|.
CASSSLGLALKETQYF
TGTGCCAGCAGTTCCCTGGGACTAGCGCTTAAAGAGACCCAGTACTTC
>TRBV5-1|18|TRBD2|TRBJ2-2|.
CASSNLNSGRVRTGELFF
TGCGCCAGCAGCAATTTGAATAGCGGGAGAGTACGTACCGGGGAGCTGTTTTTT
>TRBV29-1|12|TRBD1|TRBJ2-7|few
CSTRQGENEQYF
TGCAGCACTCGACAGGGGGAGAACGAGCAGTACTTC
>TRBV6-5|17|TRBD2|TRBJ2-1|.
CASSYSRPSGIYNEQFF
TGTGCCAGCAGTTACTCGAGGCCTAGCGGGATTTACAATGAGCAGTTCTTC
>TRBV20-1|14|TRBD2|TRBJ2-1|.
CSPLPGLEVNEQFF
TGCAGCCCTTTACCGGGACTAGAGGTTAATGAGCAGTTCTTC
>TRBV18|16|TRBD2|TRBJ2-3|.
CASSPRAGASTDTQYF
TGTGCCAGCTCACCACGGGCGGGAGCCAGCACAGATACGCAGTATTTT
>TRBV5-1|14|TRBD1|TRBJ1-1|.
CASGSTGRVTEAFF
TGCGCCAGCGGATCGACAGGGCGGGTCACTGAAGCTTTCTTT
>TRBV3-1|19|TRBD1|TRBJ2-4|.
CACSPSTRDRVSAKNIQYF
TGTGCCTGCAGTCCGTCGACTCGGGACAGGGTGTCGGCCAAAAACATTCAGTACTTC
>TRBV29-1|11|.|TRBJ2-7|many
CSVGVSYEQYF
TGCAGCGTTGGGGTCTCCTACGAGCAGTACTTC